The next 32 T cell receptor beta chains were all read from a single sample in a study of shared clonotypes between healthy human individuals (dated by TCRdb to the early 2020s). The receptor library was made with the immunoSEQ multiplex PCR assay. Sourced from immuneACCESS, this table was stored by TCRdb with only in-frame sequences that have V and J called. A share of the clones is absent; for the studies checked, an unresolved V gene accounts for under half, and the remainder has no known explanation. In all, the sample holds around 600,000 clones, and more than 95% of those were seen once. Jointly, the top ten make up 0.25% to 0.35% of the sample. CD8 naive samples were CD45RO-negative cells positively selected for CCR7, giving a CD45RA+CCR7+ population that excluded TemRA cells. Input material: naive CD8+ T cells sorted from blood. Explained via the paper, the cell subset or site label denotes: CD45RA+CCR7+. Receptors were obtained from a man aged 30-40 years in good health.

The V call is TRBV4-1, the J call TRBJ1-2; 7 bases agree with TRBD1. Per germline, CDR1 MGHRA and CDR2 YSYEKL. The J segment lost 4 bases and the V segment lost 0 bases, leaving 5 bases of the junction unmatched. The CDR3 is 15 amino acids. CDR3 in DNA: TGCGCCAGCAGCCAAGATCATCCAGGGGGCTATGGCTACACCTTC. It encodes CASSQDHPGGYGYTF.

Only one count was recorded for this clone. J is TRBJ2-7 and V is TRBV7-2, with D tentatively TRBD1 or TRBD2 (6 bases each). Per the germline V gene, CDR1 is SGHTA and CDR2 is FQGNSA. The CDR3 covers 15 residues. The V gene lost 4 bases and the J gene lost 5 bases, with 18 bases spanning the gap. Here the CDR3 reads CASSSPIEGGHEQYF. DNA of the CDR3: TGTGCCAGCAGCTCCCCGATAGAGGGGGGACACGAGCAGTACTTC.

The chain links TRBV6-5 to TRBJ2-1; TRBD2 aligns across 15 bases. Germline V gives CDR1 MNHEY, CDR2 SVGAGI. This CDR3 spans 14 amino acids. J gave up 10 bases and V 5 bases, and 3 bases lay outside the gene matches. The CDR3 loop is CASSGLAGGPEQFF. CDR3 nucleotide sequence: TGTGCCAGCAGTGGACTAGCGGGAGGGCCAGAGCAGTTCTTC.

The chain couples TRBV28 to TRBJ2-7; 8 bases are a match to TRBD2. V shed 7 bases, J shed 2 bases, and the junction held 7 bases outside the gene matches. From germline, CDR1 is MDHEN and CDR2 SYDVKM. The CDR3 loop spans 14 amino acids. The CDR3 DNA is TGTGCCAGCACCACGCCGGGACTAGCCTACGAGCAGTACTTC. It is translated as CASTTPGLAYEQYF.

The chain joins TRBV27 to TRBJ2-3; TRBD2 is a possible D gene (6 bases). Germline V gene data show CDR1 as MNHEY and CDR2 as SMNVEV (reference sequence). This CDR3 region has 18 residues. Trimming cost V 5 bases and J 6 bases, with 27 bases left between them. The CDR3 coding sequence is TGTGCCAGCAGTCCTCTTCCTTATCAGGAGGGCCGATCGGATACGCAGTATTTT. The encoded protein is CASSPLPYQEGRSDTQYF.

V gene TRBV7-9 combines with J gene TRBJ1-5; D is unclear. V was pared by 2 bases and J by 3 bases, with 5 bases between. CDR3 size: 13 residues. Germline V gene sequence: CDR1 SEHNR, CDR2 FQNEAQ (reference sequence). DNA of the CDR3: TGTGCCAGCAGCTTACAGAACAATCAGCCCCAGCATTTT. Protein: CASSLQNNQPQHF.

This chain uses TRBV4-1 with TRBJ2-7; D possibly matches TRBD1 or TRBD2 (5 bases each). The germline V and J ends were trimmed by 6 bases and 0 bases, with 15 bases remaining between them. The CDR3 contains 15 residues. CDR1 MGHRA and CDR2 YSYEKL come from the germline V gene. CDR3 in amino acids: CASRQIYGGSYEQYF. DNA for the CDR3: TGCGCCAGCAGACAGATATATGGGGGCTCCTACGAGCAGTACTTC.

The chain uses TRBV15 and TRBJ2-3; tentative D call: TRBD2 (5 bases). CDR3 length: 14 residues. The germline V gene encodes CDR1 LNHNV and CDR2 YYDKDF (reference sequence). Trimming left V 1 base short and J 1 base short, with 6 bases between. CDR3 nucleotide sequence: TGTGCCACCAGCAGAGCGAGGGGCACAGATACGCAGTATTTT. Encoded protein: CATSRARGTDTQYF.

CDR3 in DNA: TGTGCCAGCATCGAGACAGGGGGAGGTACTGAAGCTTTCTTT. Residues: CASIETGGGTEAFF. V and J are TRBV27 and TRBJ1-1; TRBD1 aligns across 9 bases. This CDR3 region has 14 residues. The germline CDR1 and CDR2 sequences are MNHEY and SMNVEV (reference sequence). V shed 7 bases and J 5 bases; nucleotides not matched to a gene: 8.

This rearrangement joins TRBV7-9 to TRBJ1-2; 12 bases align to TRBD1. Germline CDR1 is SEHNR and CDR2 is FQNEAQ (reference sequence). Trimming took 7 bases from V and 5 from J; bases not matched to a gene: 8. The CDR3 is 15 amino acids. The CDR3 DNA is TGTGCCAGCACGGGACAGGGGGCCCGGGGATATGGCTACACCTTC. Translation: CASTGQGARGYGYTF.

Remarks on this clone: This sample includes further DNA sequences coding for the same CDR3. The V and J genes are TRBV7-2 and TRBJ2-7; a weak D match, TRBD2 (5 bases). Per the germline V gene, CDR1 is SGHTA and CDR2 is FQGNSA. The CDR3 is made up of 14 amino acids. Trimming left V 3 bases short and J 2 bases short, with 11 bases between. The CDR3 protein is CASSFSGSTYEQYF. The CDR3 DNA reads as TGTGCCAGCAGCTTTTCGGGATCAACCTACGAGCAGTACTTC.

The chain links TRBV18 to TRBJ2-1, with D uncertain. Trimming took off 3 bases at V and 0 bases at J, with 18 bases between the two ends. This CDR3 contains 18 residues. Germline CDR1 KGHSH, CDR2 LQKENI. DNA for the CDR3: TGTGCCAGCTCACCCCCTCCTCCTCGAGTAGGCTCCTACAATGAGCAGTTCTTC. Translated: CASSPPPPRVGSYNEQFF.

This sequence joins TRBV5-1 and TRBJ2-7; possibly TRBD1 for D (6 bases). CDR1 and CDR2 from the germline V gene are SGHRS and YFSETQ. Trimming pared 4 bases from V and 3 bases from J, leaving 14 bases between. This CDR3 comprises 14 residues. In DNA form, the CDR3 reads TGCGCCAGCAGCCTGAGGGGGTCATTCTACGAGCAGTACTTC. Protein: CASSLRGSFYEQYF.

V gene TRBV4-1 combines with J gene TRBJ2-3, with 8 bases matching TRBD2. There are 15 residues in the CDR3. Germline V lookup: CDR1 MGHRA, CDR2 YSYEKL. V gave up 4 bases and J gave up 0 bases; unmatched junction bases: 3. The CDR3 DNA reads as TGCGCCAGCAGCCGTACTAGCGGAAGCACAGATACGCAGTATTTT. It yields the protein CASSRTSGSTDTQYF.

V usage is TRBV9 and J usage is TRBJ2-2; D remains ambiguous. CDR1 and CDR2 (germline): SGDLS, YYNGEE. V was trimmed by 2 bases and J by 4 bases, leaving 3 bases between them. The CDR3 covers 12 residues. CDR3 sequence (DNA): TGTGCCAGCAGCGTTTTCACCGGGGAGCTGTTTTTT. As protein: CASSVFTGELFF.

The rearrangement links TRBV19 to TRBJ2-7, with a tentative D call TRBD2 (6 bases). CDR3 size: 12 residues. Trimming took off 5 bases at V and 7 bases at J, with 12 bases between the two ends. Germline V lookup: CDR1 LNHDA, CDR2 SQIVND (reference sequence). The CDR3 is CASSAGAGEQYF. The DNA for the CDR3 is TGTGCCAGTAGTGCCGGGGCGGGAGAGCAGTACTTC. Full variable domain (remainder filled in from reference TRBV19 and TRBJ2-7): DGGITQSPKYLFRKEGQNVTLSCEQNLNHDAMYWYRQDPGQGLRLIYYSQIVNDFQKGDIAEGYSVSREKKESFPLTVTSAQKNPTAFYLCASSAGAGEQYFGPGTRLTVT.

This chain connects TRBV30 to TRBJ2-7; D remains unclear. The V end lost 0 bases, the J end lost 2 bases, and 2 bases lay between the germline ends. Germline CDR1 is GTSNPN and CDR2 is SVGIG (reference sequence). The CDR3 loop spans 11 amino acids. CDR3 sequence: CAWSVAYEQYF. CDR3 bases: TGTGCCTGGAGTGTCGCCTACGAGCAGTACTTC.

The chain links TRBV9 to TRBJ2-3, with TRBD2 identical over 12 bases. The CDR3 runs 16 residues. CDR1 is SGDLS and CDR2 is YYNGEE in the germline V gene. Trimming cost V 3 bases and J 6 bases; bases outside gene matches: 8. CDR3 amino acids: CASSAASGRALDTQYF. CDR3 nucleotide sequence: TGTGCCAGCAGCGCGGCTAGCGGGAGGGCCTTGGATACGCAGTATTTT.

This sequence joins TRBV18 and TRBJ2-7, with D possibly TRBD1 on 6 matching bases. Germline-derived CDR1 and CDR2 are KGHSH and LQKENI. The CDR3 sequence is 14 residues long. V was pared by 6 bases and J by 3 bases, with 15 bases between. The CDR3 is CASSARDTIYEQYF. The CDR3 nucleotides are TGTGCCAGCTCGGCCCGGGACACAATCTACGAGCAGTACTTC.

This chain links TRBV10-3 with TRBJ2-1; D tentatively reads TRBD1 or TRBD2 (5 bases each). The germline V gene encodes CDR1 ENHRY and CDR2 SYGVKD. The V end lost 3 bases, the J end lost 10 bases, and 13 bases lay between the germline ends. This CDR3 region has 13 residues. The CDR3 nucleotides read TGTGCCATCAGTGACCCCAGGGACGACGAGCAGTTCTTC. It encodes CAISDPRDDEQFF.

The rearrangement joins TRBV13 to TRBJ2-3; no clear D. V was cut by 6 bases and J by 6 bases, with 13 bases left in between. Looked up from germline, CDR1 is PRHDT and CDR2 is FYEKMQ (reference sequence). CDR3 length: 13 amino acids. CDR3 coding DNA: TGTGCCAGCAGTACATATGGACGGGATACGCAGTATTTT. Its protein product is CASSTYGRDTQYF. The whole variable domain, remainder taken from reference TRBV13 and TRBJ2-3, is AAGVIQSPRHLIKEKRETATLKCYPIPRHDTVYWYQQGPGQDPQFLISFYEKMQSDKGSIPDRFSAQQFSDYHSELNMSSLELGDSALYFCASSTYGRDTQYFGPGTRLTVL.

This clone was found once. This chain joins TRBV4-3 and TRBJ2-7; the D gene is possibly TRBD2 (6 bases). V lost 0 bases, J lost 1 base, and 13 bases lay in between. Germline CDR1 is LGHNA and CDR2 is YSLEER. The CDR3 consists of 16 residues. The CDR3 nucleotides read TGCGCCAGCAGCCAAGAAATGGAAGCGGGTTCCTACGAGCAGTACTTC. It yields the protein CASSQEMEAGSYEQYF.

This clone has only one observation. CDR3 in DNA: TGTGCCAGCAGTGAACTCCAGGGAAGGTACAATCAGCCCCAGCATTTT. It yields the protein CASSELQGRYNQPQHF. V gene TRBV2 combines with J gene TRBJ1-5; TRBD1 is a possible D gene (5 bases). The CDR3 covers 16 residues. The V gene lost 2 bases and the J gene lost 3 bases, with 14 bases spanning the gap. The V gene's germline CDR1 is SNHLY and CDR2 FYNNEI.

This sequence joins TRBV2 and TRBJ2-1; 8 bases map to TRBD1. The CDR3 has 18 residues. Germline V gives CDR1 SNHLY, CDR2 FYNNEI. The J segment lost 2 bases and the V segment lost 4 bases, leaving 13 bases of the junction unmatched. CDR3 DNA: TGTGCCAGCAGTGTAGACAGGGGTGGGTCGGACACCTACAATGAGCAGTTCTTC. Protein sequence: CASSVDRGGSDTYNEQFF.

The count of this clone is one. The chain joins TRBV5-4 to TRBJ1-6; possibly TRBD1 for D (5 bases). Germline lookup yields CDR1 SGHNT and CDR2 YYREEE (reference sequence). The CDR3 covers 12 residues. Trimming pared 1 base from V and 13 bases from J, leaving 9 bases between. CDR3: CASSLMDNPLHF. CDR3 nucleotide sequence: TGTGCCAGCAGCTTGATGGACAATCCCCTCCACTTT.

The genes are TRBV7-8 and TRBJ2-7; D possibly corresponds to TRBD2 (6 bases). V shed 2 bases and J shed 2 bases, with 19 bases lying between them. From germline, CDR1 is SGHVS and CDR2 FQNEAQ. This CDR3 is 17 amino acids long. The CDR3 DNA sequence: TGTGCCAGCAGCTTAACCGCCCAGGGACTGGCACCCTACGAGCAGTACTTC. Protein: CASSLTAQGLAPYEQYF.

The chain joins TRBV4-1 to TRBJ2-1; 9 bases line up with TRBD2. Germline assignment: CDR1 MGHRA and CDR2 YSYEKL. The CDR3 runs 16 residues. Losses at the gene ends were 2 bases for V and 4 bases for J; bases not matched to a gene: 6. CDR3 nucleotide sequence: TGCGCCAGCAGCCAATTTAGCGGGAGACTTTACAATGAGCAGTTCTTC. Its protein is CASSQFSGRLYNEQFF.

CDR3 protein: CASSYPDGYEQYF. DNA of the CDR3: TGTGCCAGCAGTTACCCGGACGGGTACGAGCAGTACTTC. The V gene is TRBV6-6, the J gene TRBJ2-7; no definite D call. V dropped 2 bases and J dropped 4 bases, with 9 bases sitting between them. Germline V gene sequence: CDR1 MNHNY, CDR2 SVGAGI (reference sequence). The CDR3 totals 13 residues.

In DNA form, the CDR3 reads TGTGCCAGCACTTGGGGGTCACATGAAGCTTTCTTT. It translates to CASTWGSHEAFF. The genes are TRBV7-6 and TRBJ1-1, with D possibly matching TRBD1 (5 bases). The CDR3 extends over 12 amino acids. Germline CDR1 is SGHVS and CDR2 is FNYEAQ. Trimming left V 7 bases short and J 7 bases short, with 13 bases between.

A note on this clone: At the DNA level, this CDR3 is encoded by other sequences in the same sample as well. This chain uses TRBV19 with TRBJ2-1, with 8 bases that match TRBD2. Germline lookup yields CDR1 LNHDA and CDR2 SQIVND (reference sequence). Trimming at V came to 4 bases and at J to 0 bases, leaving 2 bases not matched to a gene. This CDR3 region has 15 residues. The CDR3 is CASSSGGSSYNEQFF. In nucleotides, the CDR3 is TGTGCCAGTAGTAGCGGGGGGAGCTCCTACAATGAGCAGTTCTTC. The whole variable domain, filled in from reference TRBV19 and TRBJ2-1, reads DGGITQSPKYLFRKEGQNVTLSCEQNLNHDAMYWYRQDPGQGLRLIYYSQIVNDFQKGDIAEGYSVSREKKESFPLTVTSAQKNPTAFYLCASSSGGSSYNEQFFGPGTRLTVL.

This clone was seen a single time. The chain has TRBV7-9 and TRBJ2-7, with no clear D. Trimming left V 5 bases short and J 2 bases short, with 7 bases between. CDR1 and CDR2 from the germline V gene are SEHNR and FQNEAQ (reference sequence). The CDR3 is 12 residues long. CDR3 in amino acids: CASSHRTYEQYF. CDR3 sequence (DNA): TGTGCCAGCAGCCATAGAACCTACGAGCAGTACTTC.

The chain is built from TRBV28 and TRBJ1-1; D is possibly TRBD1 (5 bases). In germline, CDR1 is MDHEN, CDR2 SYDVKM. CDR3 length: 14 residues. Deletions cut 6 bases from V and 4 bases from J, with 15 bases between. CDR3: CASRGGTRSTEAFF. Written as DNA, the CDR3 is TGTGCCAGCAGGGGAGGGACTCGGTCCACTGAAGCTTTCTTT.